This T cell receptor beta chain was sequenced for a study of CD8+ T cells in alopecia areata. Study-wide background: Oral tofacitinib (5 to 10 mg twice daily) was administered to treated patients. A 6-month period off drug followed tofacitinib, which lasted 6 to 18 months.

Extracted RNA was reverse transcribed into cDNA, the sequencing template. Here immunoSEQ multiplex PCR was the method, and the copy in TCRdb shows in-frame clones only, minus some. In the table there are tens of thousands of clones, more than 65% of which are singletons. Regarding treatment: oral pan-JAK inhibitor, 5-10 mg twice daily. Ten or more counts support this clone. Germline V gene sequence: CDR1 LNHDA, CDR2 SQIVND (reference sequence). Between the trimmed V and J ends, which lost 1 base and 1 base, there was a span of 2 bases. This CDR3 region has 13 residues. The sequences come from CD8+ T cells sorted from blood, collected between weeks 43 and 45, from a patient treated with tofacitinib. The genes are TRBV19 and TRBJ1-5; the D is unclear. This receptor was obtained from a human donor with alopecia areata. This CDR3 is CASSIASNQPQHF. In DNA form, the CDR3 reads TGTGCCAGTAGTATAGCCAGCAATCAGCCCCAGCATTTT.